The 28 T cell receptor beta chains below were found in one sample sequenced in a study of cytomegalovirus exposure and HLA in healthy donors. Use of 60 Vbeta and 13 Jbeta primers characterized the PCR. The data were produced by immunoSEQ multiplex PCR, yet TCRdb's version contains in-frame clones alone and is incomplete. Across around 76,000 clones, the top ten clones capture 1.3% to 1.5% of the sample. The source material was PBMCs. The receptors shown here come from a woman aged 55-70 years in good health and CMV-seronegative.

The DNA of the CDR3 is TGTGCCAGTACCTCACTAGCGGGAGGCTCCTACAATGAGCAGTTCTTC. This encodes CASTSLAGGSYNEQFF. The chain recombines TRBV19 with TRBJ2-1; 12 nucleotides agree with TRBD2. Looked up from germline, CDR1 is LNHDA and CDR2 is SQIVND (reference sequence). CDR3 length: 16 residues. J was trimmed by 0 bases and V by 7 bases; bases with no gene match: 4.

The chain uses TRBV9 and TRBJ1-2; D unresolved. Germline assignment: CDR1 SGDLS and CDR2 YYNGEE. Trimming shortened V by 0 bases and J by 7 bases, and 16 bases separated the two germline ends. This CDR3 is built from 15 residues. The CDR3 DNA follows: TGTGCCAGCAGCGTAGCTCCCGGGGAATGGTCTGGCTACACCTTC. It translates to CASSVAPGEWSGYTF.

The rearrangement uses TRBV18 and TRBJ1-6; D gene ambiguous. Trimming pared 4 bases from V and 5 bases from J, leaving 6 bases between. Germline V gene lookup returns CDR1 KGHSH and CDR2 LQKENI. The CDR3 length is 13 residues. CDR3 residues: CASSQTDNSPLHF. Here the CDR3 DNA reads TGTGCCAGCTCACAAACGGATAATTCACCCCTCCACTTT.

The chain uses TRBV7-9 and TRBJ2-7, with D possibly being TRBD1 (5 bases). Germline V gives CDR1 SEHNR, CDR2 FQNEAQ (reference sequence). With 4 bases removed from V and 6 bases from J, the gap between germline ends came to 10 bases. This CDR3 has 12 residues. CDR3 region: CASSSQGLEQYF. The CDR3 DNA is TGTGCCAGCAGCTCTCAGGGTCTCGAGCAGTACTTC.

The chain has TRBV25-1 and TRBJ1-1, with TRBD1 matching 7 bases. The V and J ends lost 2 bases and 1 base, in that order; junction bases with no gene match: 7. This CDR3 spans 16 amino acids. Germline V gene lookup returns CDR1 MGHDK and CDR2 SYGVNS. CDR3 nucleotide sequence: TGTGCCAGCAGTGAAGGGGGCCGGACAGGGAACACTGAAGCTTTCTTT. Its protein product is CASSEGGRTGNTEAFF.

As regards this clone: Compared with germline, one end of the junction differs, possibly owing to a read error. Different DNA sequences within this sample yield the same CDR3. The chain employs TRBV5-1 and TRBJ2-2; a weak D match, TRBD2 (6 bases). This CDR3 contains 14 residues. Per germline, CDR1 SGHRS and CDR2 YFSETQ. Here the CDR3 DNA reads TGCGCCAGCAGCTTGGCCGGGGGTCCCGGAGAGCTGTTTTTT. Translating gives CASSLAGGPGELFF.

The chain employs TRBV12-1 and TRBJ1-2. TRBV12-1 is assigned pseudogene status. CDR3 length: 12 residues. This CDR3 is CASEEEALGYTF. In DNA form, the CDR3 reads TGTGCCAGTGAAGAGGAGGCGCTTGGCTACACCTTC.

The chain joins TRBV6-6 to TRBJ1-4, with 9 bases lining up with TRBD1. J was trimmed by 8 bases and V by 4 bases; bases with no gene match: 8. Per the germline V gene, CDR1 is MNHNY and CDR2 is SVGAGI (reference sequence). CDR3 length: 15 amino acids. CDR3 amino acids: CASSSRDRVGEKLFF. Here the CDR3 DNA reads TGTGCCAGCAGTTCACGGGACAGGGTTGGGGAAAAACTGTTTTTT.

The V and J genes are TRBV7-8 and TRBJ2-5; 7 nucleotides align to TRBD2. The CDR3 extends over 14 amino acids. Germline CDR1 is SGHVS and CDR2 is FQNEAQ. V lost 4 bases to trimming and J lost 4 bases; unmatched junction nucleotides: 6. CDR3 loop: CASSSATGGETQYF. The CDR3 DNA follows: TGTGCCAGCAGCTCGGCGACGGGGGGAGAGACCCAGTACTTC.

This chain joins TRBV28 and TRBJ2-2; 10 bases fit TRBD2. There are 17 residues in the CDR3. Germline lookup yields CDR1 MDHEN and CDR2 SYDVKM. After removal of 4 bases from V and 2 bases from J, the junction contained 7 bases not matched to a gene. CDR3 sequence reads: CASSSNGLAENTGELFF. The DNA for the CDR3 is TGTGCCAGCAGTTCGAACGGACTAGCGGAAAACACCGGGGAGCTGTTTTTT.

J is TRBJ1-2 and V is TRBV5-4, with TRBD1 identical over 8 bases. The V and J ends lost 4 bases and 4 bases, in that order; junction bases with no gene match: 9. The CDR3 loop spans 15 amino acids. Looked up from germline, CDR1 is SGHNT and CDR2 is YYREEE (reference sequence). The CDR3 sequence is CASSTGGTGPYGYTF. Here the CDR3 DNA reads TGTGCCAGCAGCACGGGTGGGACAGGACCCTATGGCTACACCTTC.

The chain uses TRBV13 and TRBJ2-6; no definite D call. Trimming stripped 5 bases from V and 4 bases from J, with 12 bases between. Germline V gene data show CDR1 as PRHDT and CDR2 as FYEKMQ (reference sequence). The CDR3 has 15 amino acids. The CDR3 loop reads CASSINNAGANVLTF. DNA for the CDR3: TGTGCCAGCAGCATTAACAATGCCGGGGCCAACGTCCTGACTTTC.

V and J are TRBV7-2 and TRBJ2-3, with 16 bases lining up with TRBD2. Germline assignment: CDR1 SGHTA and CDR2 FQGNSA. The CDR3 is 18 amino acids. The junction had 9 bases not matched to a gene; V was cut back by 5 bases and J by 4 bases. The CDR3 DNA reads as TGTGCCAGCAGCCCATGGGGACTAGCGGGAGGGCCAGCAGATACGCAGTATTTT. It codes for CASSPWGLAGGPADTQYF. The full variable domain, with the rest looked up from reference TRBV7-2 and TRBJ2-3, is GAGVSQSPSNKVTEKGKDVELRCDPISGHTALYWYRQSLGQGLEFLIYFQGNSAPDKSGLPSDRFSAERTGGSVSTLTIQRTQQEDSAVYLCASSPWGLAGGPADTQYFGPGTRLTVL.

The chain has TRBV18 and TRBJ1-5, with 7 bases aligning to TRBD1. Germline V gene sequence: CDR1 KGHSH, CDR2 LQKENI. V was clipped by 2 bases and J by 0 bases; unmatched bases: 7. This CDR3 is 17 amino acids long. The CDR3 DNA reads TGTGCCAGCTCACCAAGACCTGGACAGGATAGCAATCAGCCCCAGCATTTT. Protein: CASSPRPGQDSNQPQHF.

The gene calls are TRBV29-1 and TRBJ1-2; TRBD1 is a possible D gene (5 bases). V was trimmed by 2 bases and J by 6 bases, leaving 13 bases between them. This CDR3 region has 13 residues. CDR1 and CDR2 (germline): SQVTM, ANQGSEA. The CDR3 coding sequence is TGCAGCGTTGAAACGTTTGGGGGGAATGGCTACACCTTC. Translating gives CSVETFGGNGYTF.

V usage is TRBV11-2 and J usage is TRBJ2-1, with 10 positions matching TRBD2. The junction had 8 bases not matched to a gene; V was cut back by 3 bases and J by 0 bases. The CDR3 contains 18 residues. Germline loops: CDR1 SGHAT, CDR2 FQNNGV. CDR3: CASSFSLAGALSYNEQFF. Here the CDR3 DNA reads TGTGCCAGCAGCTTCTCGCTAGCGGGAGCCCTCTCCTACAATGAGCAGTTCTTC.

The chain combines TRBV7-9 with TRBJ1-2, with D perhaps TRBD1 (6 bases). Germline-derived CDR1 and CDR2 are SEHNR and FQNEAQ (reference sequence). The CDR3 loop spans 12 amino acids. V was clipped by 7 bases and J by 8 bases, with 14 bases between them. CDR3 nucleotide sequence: TGTGCCAGCACCCCTCTTGGGGGCGGCTACACCTTC. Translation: CASTPLGGGYTF.

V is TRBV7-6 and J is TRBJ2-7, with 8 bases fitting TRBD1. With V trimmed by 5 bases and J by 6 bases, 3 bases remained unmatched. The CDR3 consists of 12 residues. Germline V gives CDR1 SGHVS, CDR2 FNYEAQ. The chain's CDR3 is CASSPGTGEQYF. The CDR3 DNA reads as TGTGCCAGCAGCCCCGGGACAGGCGAGCAGTACTTC.

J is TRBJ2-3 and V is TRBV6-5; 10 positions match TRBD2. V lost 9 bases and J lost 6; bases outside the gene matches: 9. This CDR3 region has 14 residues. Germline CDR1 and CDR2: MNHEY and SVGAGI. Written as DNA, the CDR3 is TGTGCCAGTAGGACTAGCGGCCCCTCGGATACGCAGTATTTT. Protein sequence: CASRTSGPSDTQYF.

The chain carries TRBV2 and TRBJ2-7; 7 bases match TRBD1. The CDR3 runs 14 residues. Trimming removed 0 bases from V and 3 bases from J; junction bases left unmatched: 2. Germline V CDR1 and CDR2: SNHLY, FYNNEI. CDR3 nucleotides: TGTGCCAGCAGTGAAGCGTCAGGGGGCTACGAGCAGTACTTC. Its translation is CASSEASGGYEQYF.

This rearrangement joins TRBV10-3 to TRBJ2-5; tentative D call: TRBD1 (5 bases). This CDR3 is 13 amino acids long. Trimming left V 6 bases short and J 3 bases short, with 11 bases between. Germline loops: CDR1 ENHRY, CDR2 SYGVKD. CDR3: CAISSGREETQYF. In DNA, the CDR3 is TGTGCCATCAGCTCAGGCAGGGAAGAGACCCAGTACTTC.

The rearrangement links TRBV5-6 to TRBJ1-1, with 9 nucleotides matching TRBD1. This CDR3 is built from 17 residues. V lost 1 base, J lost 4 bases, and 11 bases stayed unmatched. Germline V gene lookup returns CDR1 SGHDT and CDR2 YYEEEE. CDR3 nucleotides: TGTGCCAGCAGCTTGCGCACAGGGGGCGCATCCGGCACTGAAGCTTTCTTT. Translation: CASSLRTGGASGTEAFF.

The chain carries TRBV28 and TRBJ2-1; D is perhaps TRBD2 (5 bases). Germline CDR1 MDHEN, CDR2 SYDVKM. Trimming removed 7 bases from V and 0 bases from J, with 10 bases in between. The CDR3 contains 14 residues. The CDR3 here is CASIGRASYNEQFF. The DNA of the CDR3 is TGTGCCAGCATTGGGCGGGCCTCCTACAATGAGCAGTTCTTC.

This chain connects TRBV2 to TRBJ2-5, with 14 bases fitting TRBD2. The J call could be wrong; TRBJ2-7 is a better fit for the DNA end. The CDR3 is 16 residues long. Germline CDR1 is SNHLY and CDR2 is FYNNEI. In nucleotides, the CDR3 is TGTGCCAGCAGCCGGGGACTAGCGGGAGCTGAATACGAGCAGTACTTC. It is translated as CASSRGLAGAEYEQYF.

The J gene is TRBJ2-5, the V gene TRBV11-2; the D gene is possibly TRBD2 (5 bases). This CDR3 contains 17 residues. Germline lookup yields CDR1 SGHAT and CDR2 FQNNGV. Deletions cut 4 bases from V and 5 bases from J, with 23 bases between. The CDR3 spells CASSSGIAQGLRETQYF. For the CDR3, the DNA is TGTGCCAGCAGCTCGGGGATAGCGCAAGGCCTTCGGGAGACCCAGTACTTC.

The CDR3 region is CASSTDRSNQPQHF. CDR3 nucleotides: TGTGCCAGTAGTACAGACAGGAGCAATCAGCCCCAGCATTTT. The chain has TRBV19 and TRBJ1-5; D may be TRBD1 (6 bases). V was pared by 4 bases and J by 1 base, with 8 bases between. Germline V lookup: CDR1 LNHDA, CDR2 SQIVND (reference sequence). This CDR3 has 14 residues.

CDR3 residues: CASSPGVVVAETQYF. The CDR3 region has the DNA TGTGCCAGCAGCCCAGGGGTGGTCGTGGCAGAGACCCAGTACTTC. This rearrangement joins TRBV11-3 to TRBJ2-5, with a possible D match to TRBD1 (6 bases). The CDR3 contains 15 residues. Germline V gives CDR1 SGHNT, CDR2 YENEEA. The germline V and J ends were trimmed by 5 bases and 4 bases, with 17 bases remaining between them.

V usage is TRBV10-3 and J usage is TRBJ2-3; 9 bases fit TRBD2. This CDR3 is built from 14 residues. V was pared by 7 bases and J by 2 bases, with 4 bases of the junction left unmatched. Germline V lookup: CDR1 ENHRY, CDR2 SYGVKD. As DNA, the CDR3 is TGTGCCATCACTAGCGGGGAAAACACAGATACGCAGTATTTT. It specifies CAITSGENTDTQYF.